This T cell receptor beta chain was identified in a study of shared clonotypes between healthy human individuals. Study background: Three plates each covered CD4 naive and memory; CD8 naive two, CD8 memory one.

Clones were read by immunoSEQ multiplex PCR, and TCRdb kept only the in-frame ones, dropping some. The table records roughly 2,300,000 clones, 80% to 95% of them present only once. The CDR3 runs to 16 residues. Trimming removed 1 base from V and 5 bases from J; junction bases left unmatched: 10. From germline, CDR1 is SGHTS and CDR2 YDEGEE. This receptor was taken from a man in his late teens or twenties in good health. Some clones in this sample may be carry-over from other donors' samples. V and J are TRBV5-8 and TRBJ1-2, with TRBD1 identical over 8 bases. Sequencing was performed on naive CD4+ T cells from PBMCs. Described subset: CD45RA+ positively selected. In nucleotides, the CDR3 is TGTGCCAGCAGCTTGAGCCGGGACAGGTCCTTATATGGCTACACCTTC. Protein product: CASSLSRDRSLYGYTF.